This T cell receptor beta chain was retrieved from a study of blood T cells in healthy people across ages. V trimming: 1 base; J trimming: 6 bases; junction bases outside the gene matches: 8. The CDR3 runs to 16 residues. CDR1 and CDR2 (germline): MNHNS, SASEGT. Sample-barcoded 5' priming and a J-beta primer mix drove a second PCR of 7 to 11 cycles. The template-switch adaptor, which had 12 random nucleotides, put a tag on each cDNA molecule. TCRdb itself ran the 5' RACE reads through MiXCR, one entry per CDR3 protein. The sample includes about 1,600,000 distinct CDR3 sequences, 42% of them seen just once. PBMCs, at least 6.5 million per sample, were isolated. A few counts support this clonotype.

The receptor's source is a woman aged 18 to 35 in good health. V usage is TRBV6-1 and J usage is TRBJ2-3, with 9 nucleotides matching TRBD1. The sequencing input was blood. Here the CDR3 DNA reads TGTGCCAGCAGTGAAGTACCGGGACAGGGTCCCGATACGCAGTATTTT. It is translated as CASSEVPGQGPDTQYF.